This T cell receptor beta chain was sequenced for a study of spatial heterogeneity in lung cancer. Study in general: Combinations of a unique TCR and a UMI were tallied in raw reads, and on average each appeared more than ten times.

Time point given: sample taken at primary tumor resection. No cell sorting; template was whole RNA from tumor, lung tissue or PBMC. Samples were donated by 72 untreated early-stage non-small cell lung cancer patients. The germline CDR1 and CDR2 sequences are DFQATT and SNEGSKA (reference sequence). The junction had 4 bases not matched to a gene; V was cut back by 6 bases and J by 9 bases. The CDR3 loop spans 12 amino acids. This clonotype was picked up many times. The presence of a unique molecular identifier marked each TCR cDNA molecule. In TCRdb, the 5' RACE reads were re-called with MiXCR into one record per CDR3 protein. The data contain about 4,000 distinct CDR3 sequences, about 18% of them seen just once; the ten biggest clones take up more than 60%.

This clonotype originated in a male donor with early-stage non-small cell lung cancer. The input for sequencing was PBMCs, taken at surgery. The chain carries TRBV20-1 and TRBJ2-1; 11 nucleotides match TRBD1. Here the CDR3 reads CSAGQGAREQFF. For the CDR3, the DNA is TGCAGTGCCGGACAGGGGGCCCGTGAGCAGTTCTTC.